These 26 T cell receptor beta chains originate from one sample sequenced in a study of blood T cell repertoires in COVID-19. The repertoire was sequenced with immunoSEQ multiplex PCR; TCRdb's copy has only in-frame clones and lacks some. This sample yields some 180,000 clones, of which around 82% are seen a single time; about 5% belongs to the top ten. What was sequenced was PBMCs or T cells enriched from blood (not recorded which). These receptors all come from a woman aged 60-75 years with acute COVID-19.

The rearrangement joins TRBV10-1 to TRBJ2-1, with D perhaps TRBD2 (7 bases). The CDR3 sequence is 14 residues long. V was cut by 4 bases and J by 5 bases, with 12 bases left in between. Germline CDR1 reads WNHNN; CDR2 reads SYGVQD (reference sequence). As DNA, the CDR3 is TGCGCCAGCAGTGGACAGGCGGGAGACAATGAGCAGTTCTTC. The encoded protein is CASSGQAGDNEQFF.

The CDR3 loop reads CAIRASAGTGELFF. The CDR3 DNA reads as TGTGCCATAAGGGCTAGCGCCGGCACCGGGGAGCTGTTTTTT. This rearrangement joins TRBV10-3 to TRBJ2-2; maybe TRBD2 (6 bases). Trimming pared 9 bases from V and 4 bases from J, leaving 15 bases between. CDR1 ENHRY and CDR2 SYGVKD come from the germline V gene. The CDR3 extends over 14 amino acids.

The chain recombines TRBV5-8 with TRBJ2-6; 9 nucleotides align to TRBD1. V lost 8 bases to trimming and J lost 4 bases; unmatched junction nucleotides: 4. There are 14 residues in the CDR3. Germline V gene sequence: CDR1 SGHTS, CDR2 YDEGEE. CDR3: CASRTGAGANVLTF. The DNA of the CDR3 is TGTGCCAGTCGGACAGGGGCCGGGGCCAACGTCCTGACTTTC.

J is TRBJ2-1 and V is TRBV7-9; 7 bases map to TRBD1. Looked up from germline, CDR1 is SEHNR and CDR2 is FQNEAQ (reference sequence). This CDR3 has 16 amino acids. V shed 2 bases, J shed 1 base, and the junction held 5 bases outside the gene matches. CDR3 bases: TGTGCCAGCAGCTTAATGGGGACAGAGTCCTACAATGAGCAGTTCTTC. Translated, it gives CASSLMGTESYNEQFF.

This chain joins TRBV18 and TRBJ2-7; no clear D gene. The germline V gene has CDR1 KGHSH and CDR2 LQKENI. The CDR3 runs to 15 residues. The ends were cut back, 0 bases at V and 0 bases at J, with 9 bases in the middle. DNA for the CDR3: TGTGCCAGCTCACCACCGGCACGGAGCTCCTACGAGCAGTACTTC. Residues: CASSPPARSSYEQYF. The variable domain in full, with the rest retrieved from reference TRBV18 and TRBJ2-7, is NAGVMQNPRHLVRRRGQEARLRCSPMKGHSHVYWYRQLPEEGLKFMVYLQKENIIDESGMPKERFSAEFPKEGPSILRIQQVVRGDSAAYFCASSPPARSSYEQYFGPGTRLTVT.

This clone came up once. The V and J genes are TRBV7-8 and TRBJ1-2, with 8 bases matching TRBD1. Per the germline V gene, CDR1 is SGHVS and CDR2 is FQNEAQ. V shed 1 base and J 3 bases; nucleotides not matched to a gene: 4. The CDR3 has 15 amino acids. The CDR3 sequence: CASSLGGQEDYGYTF. The CDR3 DNA sequence: TGTGCCAGCAGCTTAGGGGGACAGGAAGACTATGGCTACACCTTC.

In its sample, this clone was seen once. The rearrangement joins TRBV6-5 to TRBJ1-1; tentative D call: TRBD1 (5 bases). CDR1 is MNHEY, CDR2 SVGAGI, per germline. The CDR3 contains 14 residues. V shed 4 bases and J shed 1 base, with 10 bases lying between them. The CDR3 loop reads CASSWKTANTEAFF. The DNA of the CDR3 is TGTGCCAGCAGTTGGAAGACAGCGAACACTGAAGCTTTCTTT.

The chain recombines TRBV30 with TRBJ2-7; 9 positions agree with TRBD2. V lost 0 bases, J lost 6 bases, and 9 bases stayed unmatched. The CDR3 contains 15 residues. Germline V CDR1 and CDR2: GTSNPN, SVGIG (reference sequence). The CDR3 DNA reads as TGTGCCTGGAGTGTACAACCGGGACTAGCCGTCGAGCAGTACTTC. Residues: CAWSVQPGLAVEQYF. Full variable domain (rest looked up from reference TRBV30 and TRBJ2-7): SQTIHQWPATLVQPVGSPLSLECTVEGTSNPNLYWYRQAAGRGLQLLFYSVGIGQISSEVPQNLSASRPQDRQFILSSKKLLLSDSGFYLCAWSVQPGLAVEQYFGPGTRLTVT.

V is TRBV9 and J is TRBJ2-7, with a possible D match to TRBD2 (7 bases). Germline V gene data show CDR1 as SGDLS and CDR2 as YYNGEE. V shed 6 bases and J shed 7 bases, with 14 bases lying between them. The CDR3 totals 12 residues. The CDR3 is CASTVRGGEQYV. CDR3 sequence (DNA): TGTGCCAGCACCGTCAGGGGAGGGGAGCAGTACGTC.

V gene TRBV5-1 combines with J gene TRBJ2-7; 8 bases align to TRBD1. The CDR3 consists of 14 residues. The V gene end was trimmed by 4 bases and the J gene end by 4 bases; junction bases not matched to a gene: 7. Germline V CDR1 and CDR2: SGHRS, YFSETQ. The CDR3 nucleotides are TGCGCCAGCAGCCCAGGGACAGGTAATTACGAGCAGTACTTC. This sequence encodes CASSPGTGNYEQYF.

V usage is TRBV19 and J usage is TRBJ2-1; TRBD2 aligns across 9 bases. V shed 6 bases and J 8 bases; nucleotides not matched to a gene: 8. Germline V gives CDR1 LNHDA, CDR2 SQIVND (reference sequence). CDR3 length: 14 residues. CDR3 residues: CASSLSGSRDEQFF. In DNA form, the CDR3 reads TGTGCCAGTAGCCTTAGCGGGAGTCGGGATGAGCAGTTCTTC. Variable domain in full (rest from reference TRBV19 and TRBJ2-1): DGGITQSPKYLFRKEGQNVTLSCEQNLNHDAMYWYRQDPGQGLRLIYYSQIVNDFQKGDIAEGYSVSREKKESFPLTVTSAQKNPTAFYLCASSLSGSRDEQFFGPGTRLTVL.

This clone was counted a few times. The CDR3 is CASSLGGTTGEQYF. CDR3 nucleotide sequence: TGTGCCAGCAGTTTGGGAGGGACTACGGGGGAGCAGTACTTC. V usage is TRBV6-6 and J usage is TRBJ2-7, with 7 bases aligning to TRBD2. V lost 4 bases to trimming and J lost 7 bases; unmatched junction nucleotides: 10. Germline V CDR1 and CDR2: MNHNY, SVGAGI (reference sequence). The CDR3 length is 14 residues.

This chain links TRBV6-5 with TRBJ2-2, with D possibly TRBD2 on 6 matching bases. The CDR3 extends over 13 amino acids. V lost 7 bases to trimming and J lost 4 bases, with 10 bases between them. Germline CDR1 is MNHEY and CDR2 is SVGAGI. As DNA, the CDR3 is TGTGCCAGCACCCCCGGGAGCACCGGGGAGCTGTTTTTT. Residues: CASTPGSTGELFF.

The chain uses TRBV9 and TRBJ1-2; D is uncertain. Germline values: CDR1 SGDLS, CDR2 YYNGEE. The V end lost 0 bases, the J end lost 2 bases, and 11 bases lay between the germline ends. The length of the CDR3 is 15 residues. The CDR3 loop is CASSVGGRLNYGYTF. The CDR3 DNA sequence: TGTGCCAGCAGCGTAGGCGGCAGACTAAACTATGGCTACACCTTC.

The gene calls are TRBV7-2 and TRBJ2-5; the match to TRBD1 covers 8 bases. CDR1 and CDR2 from the germline V gene are SGHTA and FQGNSA. The CDR3 has 15 residues. With V trimmed by 6 bases and J by 1 base, 7 bases remained unmatched. The CDR3, as DNA: TGTGCCAGCAGGAGGGGACAGGCGCTCCAAGAGACCCAGTACTTC. Amino acid sequence: CASRRGQALQETQYF.

The gene calls are TRBV5-8 and TRBJ1-5, with TRBD1 as a possible D gene (5 bases). Germline CDR1 is SGHTS and CDR2 is YDEGEE. Trimming left V 4 bases short and J 7 bases short, with 12 bases between. The CDR3 contains 13 residues. CDR3: CASSLSGGQPQHF. The CDR3 DNA reads as TGTGCCAGCAGCCTGTCTGGGGGGCAGCCCCAGCATTTT.

This chain joins TRBV10-3 and TRBJ2-7, with 9 positions matching TRBD1. The V gene's germline CDR1 is ENHRY and CDR2 SYGVKD. V was clipped by 5 bases and J by 5 bases; unmatched bases: 7. The CDR3 is 14 residues long. CDR3 DNA: TGTGCCATCAGTCCGGGACAGGGCTACCACGAGCAGTACGTC. It codes for CAISPGQGYHEQYV.

The chain employs TRBV25-1 and TRBJ1-3; a possible D gene is TRBD1 (5 bases). This CDR3 has 14 amino acids. The germline gives CDR1 MGHDK, CDR2 SYGVNS. V lost 4 bases, J lost 4 bases, and 11 bases lay in between. The CDR3 spells CASSGGGGGNTIYF. CDR3 sequence (DNA): TGTGCCAGCAGTGGGGGCGGCGGAGGAAACACCATATATTTT. Combining the CDR3 with reference TRBV25-1 and TRBJ1-3 gives the whole variable domain EADIYQTPRYLVIGTGKKITLECSQTMGHDKMYWYQQDPGMELHLIHYSYGVNSTEKGDLSSESTVSRIRTEHFPLTLESARPSHTSQYLCASSGGGGGNTIYFGEGSWLTVV.

V gene TRBV30 combines with J gene TRBJ2-5, with 8 bases identical to TRBD2. The trim removed 4 bases at V and 1 base at J, leaving 11 bases unmatched. The CDR3 is 16 amino acids. Germline V lookup: CDR1 GTSNPN, CDR2 SVGIG (reference sequence). CDR3 coding DNA: TGTGCCTGGACCGGGGGTAGCGGGACAATCCAAGAGACCCAGTACTTC. The encoded protein is CAWTGGSGTIQETQYF. The complete variable domain, with remaining parts taken from reference TRBV30 and TRBJ2-5, reads SQTIHQWPATLVQPVGSPLSLECTVEGTSNPNLYWYRQAAGRGLQLLFYSVGIGQISSEVPQNLSASRPQDRQFILSSKKLLLSDSGFYLCAWTGGSGTIQETQYFGPGTRLLVL.

This chain joins TRBV14 and TRBJ1-1; no reliable D call. CDR3 length: 13 amino acids. V lost 4 bases, J lost 5 bases, and 11 bases lay in between. The germline V gene encodes CDR1 SGHDN and CDR2 FVKESK. The CDR3 DNA reads TGTGCCAGCAGCCTCGAAAGGGAGACTGAAGCTTTCTTT. This gives the protein CASSLERETEAFF.

The chain recombines TRBV18 with TRBJ2-4, with 9 positions matching TRBD1. Germline V gene sequence: CDR1 KGHSH, CDR2 LQKENI. CDR3 length: 15 amino acids. Unmatched junction bases numbered 5, after V lost 3 bases and J lost 5 bases. CDR3 nucleotides: TGTGCCAGCTCACCCATGACAGGGGGTGAAAACATTCAGTACTTC. This sequence encodes CASSPMTGGENIQYF.

This clone was picked up a small number of times. The chain joins TRBV5-1 to TRBJ1-4; D uncertain. Germline CDR1 reads SGHRS; CDR2 reads YFSETQ. The germline V and J ends were trimmed by 0 bases and 7 bases, with 7 bases remaining between them. This CDR3 region has 13 residues. The chain's CDR3 is CASSLDRGEKLFF. The CDR3 DNA is TGCGCCAGCAGCTTGGATCGGGGTGAAAAACTGTTTTTT. Filled out from reference TRBV5-1 and TRBJ1-4, the complete variable domain reads KAGVTQTPRYLIKTRGQQVTLSCSPISGHRSVSWYQQTPGQGLQFLFEYFSETQRNKGNFPGRFSGRQFSNSRSEMNVSTLELGDSALYLCASSLDRGEKLFFGSGTQLSVL.

The chain recombines TRBV19 with TRBJ2-7; TRBD2 might be the D (5 bases). CDR1 is LNHDA, CDR2 SQIVND, per germline (reference sequence). V was trimmed by 8 bases and J by 5 bases, leaving 10 bases between them. The CDR3 spans 11 residues. The CDR3 nucleotides are TGTGCCAGTGGTAACGGGGACGAGCAGTACTTC. Residues: CASGNGDEQYF.

V and J are TRBV7-2 and TRBJ2-7; D is ambiguous. Per germline, CDR1 SGHTA and CDR2 FQGNSA. The CDR3 covers 14 residues. Trimming shortened V by 1 base and J by 3 bases, and 10 bases separated the two germline ends. CDR3 loop: CASSLGLTSYEQYF. DNA for the CDR3: TGTGCCAGCAGCTTAGGTCTCACAAGCTACGAGCAGTACTTC.

The gene calls are TRBV30 and TRBJ1-4, with D uncertain. Between the trimmed V and J ends, which lost 1 base and 5 bases, there was a span of 8 bases. The CDR3 is 13 amino acids. CDR1 and CDR2 (germline): GTSNPN, SVGIG (reference sequence). CDR3 nucleotides: TGTGCCTGGAGTGCGGGGTCCAATGAAAAACTGTTTTTT. It specifies CAWSAGSNEKLFF.

This chain connects TRBV6-5 to TRBJ1-2; 9 bases are a match to TRBD1. Germline CDR1 reads MNHEY; CDR2 reads SVGAGI. The ends lost 6 bases at V and 2 bases at J; junction bases unmatched: 7. The CDR3 extends over 15 amino acids. CDR3 amino acids: CASSYRGQGNYGYTF. The CDR3 nucleotides are TGTGCCAGCAGCTATAGGGGACAGGGAAACTATGGCTACACCTTC.